Sequencing of this T cell receptor (beta chain) was carried out in a study of shared clonotypes between healthy human individuals. General study points: With a handful of donors compared, around 5% of naive CD4 clonotypes were shared. Naive subsets tended to show greater estimated richness than memory subsets.

Data came from immunoSEQ multiplex PCR; TCRdb stores just in-frame clones and leaves some out. The table includes about 2 million clones, roughly 96% detected once. A word on this clone: Its antigen is unknown.

CDR3 size: 16 residues. This clonotype originated in a man between 18 and 29 years old in good health. The sequenced sample was naive CD4+ T cells sorted from blood. Subset of the sample: CD45RA+ positively selected. The gene calls are TRBV12-2 and TRBJ2-1; TRBD2, the table's D call, lacks a check against the DNA. TRBV12-2 is noted as a pseudogene. The CDR3 here is CASRLELAGTYNEQFF. The CDR3 region has the DNA TGTGCAAGTCGCTTAGAACTAGCGGGAACCTACAATGAGCAGTTCTTC.